This T cell receptor (beta chain) was identified during a study of human T cells and chemical hapten exposure. Looking at the study overall: While the approximately 23-week study was under way, patients received diphenylcyclopropenone on the scalp every week.

The V gene's germline CDR1 is GTSNPN and CDR2 SVGIG (reference sequence). The CDR3 totals 14 residues. This clonotype appeared many times. MiXCR, applied by TCRdb to the RACE reads, yields one record per CDR3 protein. The sample holds about 380,000 distinct CDR3 sequences, approximately 5% seen once. The sample's time point: patch test 1, 2 weeks after DPC sensitization. Treatment: therapeutic diphenylcyclopropenone sensitization with weekly scalp DPC. V and J are TRBV30 and TRBJ2-3; tentatively, D is TRBD2 (6 bases). Sequences were derived from whole blood, sampled in connection with sensitization to the hapten diphenylcyclopropenone (DPC). The sequence derives from a woman aged 45-65 years with alopecia areata. Some clones in this sample may be carry-over from other donors' samples. The CDR3 nucleotides read TGTGCGGGGGGACTGGACGGGAGCACAGATACGCAGTATTTT. It translates to CAGGLDGSTDTQYF.